The 5 T cell receptor beta chains below were found in one sample sequenced in a study of cytomegalovirus exposure and HLA in healthy donors. It was with 60 Vbeta and 13 Jbeta primers that the PCR ran. Method: immunoSEQ multiplex PCR; TCRdb's copy keeps in-frame clones and lacks some. Found here are 50,000 or so clones, about 81% of them singletons; the top ten hold approximately 2.3%. The source material was PBMCs. All receptors derive from a boy younger than 18 in good health and CMV-seropositive.

The genes are TRBV7-6 and TRBJ2-1, with 11 bases identical to TRBD2. The CDR3 has 15 residues. V dropped 5 bases and J dropped 9; count of bases not matched to a gene: 9. CDR1 SGHVS and CDR2 FNYEAQ come from the germline V gene. CDR3 region: CASSPGLAAASEQFF. The CDR3 region has the DNA TGTGCCAGCAGCCCGGGACTAGCGGCGGCCAGTGAGCAGTTCTTC.

This clone was seen a few times. The chain has TRBV6-1 and TRBJ1-5, with D possibly TRBD1 on 5 matching bases. Germline V gene data show CDR1 as MNHNS and CDR2 as SASEGT. CDR3 length: 16 amino acids. V was cut by 3 bases and J by 4 bases, with 16 bases left in between. CDR3 loop: CASSDTSVTENQPQHF. For the CDR3, the DNA is TGTGCCAGCAGTGATACTTCCGTGACAGAGAATCAGCCCCAGCATTTT.

The chain uses TRBV2 and TRBJ2-1, with D uncertain. Trimming removed 1 base from V and 6 bases from J, with 16 bases in between. Germline V gives CDR1 SNHLY, CDR2 FYNNEI. CDR3 length equals 16 residues. CDR3 region: CASSEGPGTPFNEQFF. CDR3 in DNA: TGTGCCAGCAGTGAAGGTCCAGGAACCCCATTCAATGAGCAGTTCTTC.

The rearrangement joins TRBV27 to TRBJ2-2, with 14 bases lining up with TRBD2. V shed 6 bases, J shed 6 bases, and the junction held 9 bases outside the gene matches. Germline CDR1 MNHEY, CDR2 SMNVEV (reference sequence). The CDR3 totals 17 residues. DNA for the CDR3: TGTGCCAGCAGACCAGGACTAGCGGGGGGTAAGGCCGGGGAGCTGTTTTTT. Amino acids: CASRPGLAGGKAGELFF.

The rearrangement links TRBV5-4 to TRBJ2-7; 11 bases match TRBD2. CDR3 size: 16 residues. V was pared by 2 bases and J by 3 bases, with 7 bases of the junction left unmatched. Germline assignment: CDR1 SGHNT and CDR2 YYREEE (reference sequence). Here the CDR3 reads CASSLQLAGGNYEQYF. CDR3 in DNA: TGTGCCAGCAGCTTACAGCTAGCGGGGGGTAACTACGAGCAGTACTTC.